Below, one T cell receptor beta chain is given with its context. The CDR3 consists of 17 residues. With 4 bases removed from V and 6 bases from J, the gap between germline ends came to 22 bases. CDR1 SGHAT and CDR2 FQNNGV come from the germline V gene. TCRdb itself ran the 5' RACE reads through MiXCR, one entry per CDR3 protein. The table includes 380,000 or so distinct CDR3 sequences, 20% detected once. The data were taken from a study of CD8 T cells in ankylosing spondylitis. The clonotype comes from a male donor with ankylosing spondylitis or in good health (not recorded which). Sequenced material: blood, either unsorted or a sorted T cell fraction (not recorded which). The chain is built from TRBV11-2 and TRBJ2-1; possible D gene TRBD1, 6 bases. This chain's CDR3 is CASSWAPGHPWANEQFF. Written as DNA, the CDR3 is TGTGCCAGCAGCTGGGCCCCGGGACACCCCTGGGCCAATGAGCAGTTCTTC.